The subject of this entry is one TCR beta chain. As yet, its antigen is unknown. Germline CDR1 is MGHDK and CDR2 is SYGVNS. This CDR3 comprises 13 residues. Trimming took 4 bases from V and 7 from J; bases not matched to a gene: 5. This record comes from a study of OX40 agonist ivuxolimab in advanced cancers. Overall study: The patients received agonistic anti-OX40 (CD134) antibody ivuxolimab. Melanoma, hepatocellular carcinoma, head and neck or renal cell cancer occurred in dose-escalation patients. The study's findings and limits: At 0.1 to 3.0 mg/kg, CD4+ and CD8+ blood T cells expanded clonally by week 6. Partial responders receiving 0.1-3.0 mg/kg showed among the lowest clonal expansion.

Profiled with immunoSEQ multiplex PCR; TCRdb holds only in-frame clones, not every one. The sample has about 83,000 clones, roughly 90% seen once. The material sequenced was CD4+ or CD8+ T cells sorted from blood, taken in a trial of the OX40 agonist ivuxolimab. The receptor's source is an adult with an advanced solid tumor such as melanoma, head and neck, liver or kidney cancer. The rearrangement uses TRBV25-1 and TRBJ1-2; 8 positions agree with TRBD1. In DNA, the CDR3 is TGTGCCAGCAGTGCTTTCGACAGGGGTGGCTACACCTTC. It translates to CASSAFDRGGYTF.